This T cell receptor (beta chain) stems from a study of blood T cell repertoires in COVID-19. Authors' analysis steps: Amplification of reference gene primers was used by the study to estimate nucleated cell counts. Sequenced by immunoSEQ multiplex PCR; TCRdb stores in-frame clones only, minus some. That table is the source of V, J and clone size, and D and trimming were worked out from the DNA. The table includes 110,000 or so clones, about four fifths detected once. Losses at the gene ends were 1 base for V and 3 bases for J; bases not matched to a gene: 5. The CDR3 totals 15 residues. Germline CDR1 is SGHNT and CDR2 is YENEEA.

This chain links TRBV11-3 with TRBJ2-7, with 8 bases that match TRBD1. The source is a woman in her thirties or forties with acute or convalescent COVID-19. Sample: peripheral blood. In DNA form, the CDR3 reads TGTGCCAGCAGCTTAGGAGGAGACAGGGGCTACGAGCAGTACTTC. Amino acids: CASSLGGDRGYEQYF. Variable domain in full (rest from reference TRBV11-3 and TRBJ2-7): EAGVVQSPRYKIIEKKQPVAFWCNPISGHNTLYWYLQNLGQGPELLIRYENEEAVDDSQLPKDRFSAERLKGVDSTLKIQPAELGDSAVYLCASSLGGDRGYEQYFGPGTRLTVT.